This is a list of T cell receptor beta chains from one sample in a study of CD8 T cells in ankylosing spondylitis. TCRdb analysed the 5' RACE reads with MiXCR anew, one entry per CDR3 protein. The sample shows approximately 250,000 distinct CDR3 sequences, roughly 32% of them seen only once. The sequenced material came from blood, either unsorted or a sorted T cell fraction (not recorded which). These receptors were taken from a male donor with ankylosing spondylitis or in good health (not recorded which). Each CDR3 is given with its conserved first and last residue. A D gene is named only where the DNA matches it firmly. The size entry is marked missing in some rows and otherwise reads once, few, many or a size class.

J: TRBJ1-2
size: few
V: TRBV6-5
D: TRBD1
CDR3: CASSSPRTGDGYTF
DNA: TGTGCCAGCAGTTCCCCCCGGACAGGGGATGGCTACACCTTC

J: TRBJ1-5
size: NA
V: TRBV15
D: NA
CDR3: CATSIPGNQPQHF
DNA: TGTGCCACCAGCATCCCTGGCAATCAGCCCCAGCATTTT

J: TRBJ1-2
size: many
V: TRBV20-1
D: NA
CDR3: CSSADMDYGYTF
DNA: TGCAGTTCGGCCGACATGGACTATGGCTACACCTTC

J: TRBJ1-4
size: few
V: TRBV12-3/TRBV12-4
D: NA
CDR3: CASSHNEKLFF
DNA: TGTGCCAGCAGCCATAATGAAAAACTGTTTTTT

J: TRBJ2-3
size: NA
V: TRBV10-3
D: NA
CDR3: CAISEPGASRGTQYF
DNA: TGTGCCATCAGTGAGCCAGGGGCCTCGAGGGGTACGCAGTATTTT

J: TRBJ2-7
size: few
V: TRBV12-3/TRBV12-4
D: TRBD2
CDR3: CASSERGGPYEQYF
DNA: TGTGCCAGCAGCGAGCGGGGGGGCCCCTACGAGCAGTACTTC

J: TRBJ2-2
size: few
V: TRBV20-1
D: TRBD1
CDR3: CSAPGQGTSGGELFF
DNA: TGCAGTGCTCCCGGACAGGGGACTTCTGGCGGGGAGCTGTTTTTT

J: TRBJ2-7
size: NA
V: TRBV5-6
D: NA
CDR3: CASRAGRIDLPIEQYF
DNA: TGTGCCAGCAGAGCCGGACGGATCGATCTTCCTATCGAGCAGTACTTC

J: TRBJ2-7
size: NA
V: TRBV20-1
D: NA
CDR3: CSAREVRQLSYEQYF
DNA: TGCAGTGCTAGGGAGGTGCGACAGCTCTCCTACGAGCAGTACTTC

J: TRBJ1-1
size: NA
V: TRBV20-1
D: TRBD1
CDR3: CSARPAGGAEAFF
DNA: TGCAGTGCTAGACCGGCAGGGGGTGCTGAAGCTTTCTTT

J: TRBJ1-6
size: few
V: TRBV7-9
D: NA
CDR3: CASSPQYNSPLHF
DNA: TGTGCCAGCAGCCCCCAGTATAATTCACCCCTCCACTTT

J: TRBJ2-1
size: NA
V: TRBV7-9
D: NA
CDR3: CASSSNGVPNEQFF
DNA: TGTGCCAGCAGCTCTAACGGGGTACCCAATGAGCAGTTCTTC

J: TRBJ2-5
size: few
V: TRBV7-9
D: TRBD1
CDR3: CASTQGAQETQYF
DNA: TGTGCCTCCACTCAGGGGGCCCAAGAGACCCAGTACTTC

J: TRBJ2-7
size: NA
V: TRBV20-1
D: NA
CDR3: CSARLIGFSYEQYF
DNA: TGCAGTGCTAGGTTGATCGGGTTCTCCTACGAGCAGTACTTC

J: TRBJ2-5
size: few
V: TRBV4-2
D: NA
CDR3: CASSQVRTERGETQYF
DNA: TGTGCCAGCAGCCAAGTCCGAACCGAGAGGGGGGAGACCCAGTACTTC

J: TRBJ2-3
size: NA
V: TRBV10-3
D: NA
CDR3: CAIGAGGTIGTDTQYF
DNA: TGTGCCATCGGGGCTGGGGGGACAATCGGCACAGATACGCAGTATTTT

J: TRBJ1-2
size: NA
V: TRBV6-1
D: TRBD1
CDR3: CASSRQGIGYGYTF
DNA: TGTGCCAGCAGTAGACAGGGGATAGGCTATGGCTACACCTTC

J: TRBJ2-3
size: few
V: TRBV5-8
D: TRBD2
CDR3: CASSLGASGGTDTQYF
DNA: TGTGCCAGCAGCTTAGGGGCTAGCGGGGGCACAGATACGCAGTATTTT

J: TRBJ2-4
size: few
V: TRBV20-1
D: TRBD2
CDR3: CSARHTGTSDHIQYF
DNA: TGCAGTGCTAGACACACGGGGACTAGCGACCACATTCAGTACTTC

J: TRBJ2-5
size: NA
V: TRBV20-1
D: NA
CDR3: CSARDGRPKETQYF
DNA: TGCAGTGCTAGAGATGGCCGCCCAAAAGAGACCCAGTACTTC

J: TRBJ1-3
size: few
V: TRBV5-1
D: NA
CDR3: CASSLTQGANTIYF
DNA: TGCGCCAGCAGCTTAACACAGGGTGCCAACACCATATATTTT

J: TRBJ2-5
size: NA
V: TRBV6-5
D: NA
CDR3: CASNSDSQETQYF
DNA: TGTGCCAGCAATTCGGACAGCCAAGAGACCCAGTACTTC

J: TRBJ1-1
size: NA
V: TRBV7-9
D: TRBD1
CDR3: CASSLRQGETEAFF
DNA: TGTGCCAGCAGCCTAAGACAGGGAGAAACTGAAGCTTTCTTT

J: TRBJ2-1
size: many
V: TRBV20-1
D: TRBD2
CDR3: CSARDLTSGDNEQFF
DNA: TGCAGTGCTAGAGATTTGACTAGCGGGGACAATGAGCAGTTCTTC

J: TRBJ2-3
size: NA
V: TRBV7-8
D: TRBD2
CDR3: CASSLVSPAGGRADTQYF
DNA: TGTGCCAGCAGCTTAGTGTCGCCTGCGGGGGGGCGAGCAGATACGCAGTATTTT

J: TRBJ2-1
size: NA
V: TRBV20-1
D: TRBD2
CDR3: CSAAGTSGGRDEQFF
DNA: TGCAGTGCAGCGGGGACTAGCGGGGGGAGGGATGAGCAGTTCTTC

J: TRBJ2-3
size: NA
V: TRBV20-1
D: NA
CDR3: CSASGTTDTQYF
DNA: TGCAGTGCTAGCGGGACCACAGATACGCAGTATTTT

J: TRBJ2-3
size: NA
V: TRBV7-6
D: TRBD2
CDR3: CASSEGGLAGETGTDTQYF
DNA: TGTGCCAGCAGCGAGGGGGGACTAGCGGGGGAAACGGGGACAGATACGCAGTATTTT

J: TRBJ1-5
size: NA
V: TRBV6-2/TRBV6-3
D: TRBD1
CDR3: CASTLGQGARNQPQHF
DNA: TGTGCCAGCACCTTGGGACAGGGGGCTCGCAATCAGCCCCAGCATTTT

J: TRBJ1-4
size: NA
V: TRBV4-2
D: NA
CDR3: CASSQDSGGGNEKLFF
DNA: TGTGCCAGCAGCCAAGATTCTGGGGGGGGAAATGAAAAACTGTTTTTT

J: TRBJ2-7
size: NA
V: TRBV20-1
D: TRBD1
CDR3: CSARGQPGGAYEQYF
DNA: TGCAGTGCTAGAGGCCAACCAGGGGGTGCTTACGAGCAGTACTTC

J: TRBJ2-4
size: NA
V: TRBV28
D: NA
CDR3: CAKNIQYF
DNA: TGTGCCAAGAACATTCAGTACTTC

J: TRBJ2-5
size: NA
V: TRBV11-2
D: NA
CDR3: CASSRLLQGRRETQYF
DNA: TGTGCCAGCAGCCGCCTTCTCCAGGGGCGCAGAGAGACCCAGTACTTC